This T cell receptor (beta chain) was obtained from a study of T cell responses to AZD1222 COVID-19 vaccine. Assay: immunoSEQ multiplex PCR; the TCRdb copy retains only in-frame clones and omits some. The sample includes roughly 180,000 clones, approximately 91% of them seen just once. Timing groups of about 4 and about 12 weeks for second doses were pooled. Comment on this clone: Its antigen is undetermined.

In germline, CDR1 is SGHRS, CDR2 YFSETQ. The CDR3 spans 15 residues. The V and J ends lost 4 bases and 5 bases, in that order; junction bases with no gene match: 7. Overall study findings and caveats: Unmutated variant regions are reportedly the target of nearly half of TCRs that are spike-specific. Donors, mostly white British, included more females; clonal diversity was possibly underestimated. Spike-specific TCR breadth and depth were elevated following two AZD1222 doses.

The clonotype comes from an adult who received the AZD1222 COVID-19 vaccine. V is TRBV5-1 and J is TRBJ2-5; 11 bases align to TRBD2. The sample here was peripheral blood, taken 28 days after the second AZD1222 dose. CDR3 nucleotides: TGCGCCAGCAGCCAACTAGCGGGAGTGGGGGAGACCCAGTACTTC. The encoded protein is CASSQLAGVGETQYF.